The 30 T cell receptor beta chains below come from one sample, sequenced in a study of response to subunit inactivated influenza vaccine. Using its own MiXCR run on the RT-PCR reads, TCRdb lists one record per CDR3 protein. The sample lists about 700,000 distinct CDR3 sequences, about 14% occurring once. Sequencing was performed on PBMCs from blood, taken 14 to 15 days before vaccination. These receptors originate from a man aged 50-59 years who received an inactivated influenza vaccine.

CDR3 DNA sequence: TGTGCCAGCAGCCTTACGCTGAGTACTAGCGGGAGGAACTCCTACGAGCAGTACTTC. Amino acid sequence: CASSLTLSTSGRNSYEQYF. The V call is TRBV6-2 or TRBV6-3, the J call TRBJ2-7, with 12 positions matching TRBD2. Germline CDR1 and CDR2: MNHEY and SVGEGT. CDR3 length equals 19 residues. V lost 6 bases, J lost 0 bases, and 15 bases stayed unmatched.

This clonotype showed up just a few times. The chain employs TRBV6-1 and TRBJ2-1; the match to TRBD2 covers 10 bases. V lost 6 bases and J lost 3; bases outside the gene matches: 5. This CDR3 region has 15 residues. Germline loops: CDR1 MNHNS, CDR2 SASEGT. The CDR3 region is CASSQRGGFYNEQFF. CDR3 DNA sequence: TGTGCCAGCAGCCAGCGGGGGGGCTTCTACAATGAGCAGTTCTTC.

This clonotype has just a few counts. The gene calls are TRBV5-6 and TRBJ1-3, with D tentatively TRBD1 (5 bases). CDR1 SGHDT and CDR2 YYEEEE come from the germline V gene. Between the trimmed V and J ends, which lost 1 base and 9 bases, there was a span of 14 bases. The CDR3 runs 14 residues. CDR3 loop: CASSLPTGRGTIYF. The CDR3 DNA sequence: TGTGCCAGCAGCTTGCCCACAGGCCGGGGCACCATATATTTT.

V is TRBV5-1 and J is TRBJ2-2, with D perhaps matching TRBD1 (5 bases). From germline, CDR1 is SGHRS and CDR2 YFSETQ. V shed 0 bases and J shed 4 bases, with 13 bases lying between them. The CDR3 totals 16 residues. The CDR3 nucleotides read TGCGCCAGCAGCTTGGTAGGGGCCCTGGGCACCGGGGAGCTGTTTTTT. Its protein is CASSLVGALGTGELFF.

This clonotype was observed at least ten times. The V call is TRBV5-1, the J call TRBJ2-7; 10 nucleotides line up with TRBD1. The germline CDR1 and CDR2 sequences are SGHRS and YFSETQ. The trim removed 3 bases at V and 7 bases at J, leaving 4 bases unmatched. The CDR3 is 13 amino acids. The CDR3 reads CASSSRDRGEQYF. DNA for the CDR3: TGCGCCAGCAGCTCACGGGACAGGGGAGAGCAGTACTTC.

CDR3 coding DNA: TGCGCCAGCACAGAAGCAGGGAAGACGCAGTATTTT. Translated: CASTEAGKTQYF. The chain recombines TRBV5-1 with TRBJ2-3; a weak D match, TRBD1 (5 bases). V was clipped by 6 bases and J by 9 bases, with 14 bases between them. The CDR3 runs to 12 residues. CDR1 and CDR2 (germline): SGHRS, YFSETQ.

This chain connects TRBV28 to TRBJ2-5; TRBD1 matches 7 bases. The V segment lost 2 bases and the J segment 3 bases; nucleotides outside the gene matches: 9. CDR1 is MDHEN, CDR2 SYDVKM, per germline. This CDR3 spans 16 amino acids. CDR3 DNA sequence: TGTGCCAGCAGTTTACGTTGGGACGACAGGGAAGAGACCCAGTACTTC. Amino acid sequence: CASSLRWDDREETQYF. The entire variable domain, with the rest obtained from reference TRBV28 and TRBJ2-5, is as follows: DVKVTQSSRYLVKRTGEKVFLECVQDMDHENMFWYRQDPGLGLRLIYFSYDVKMKEKGDIPEGYSVSREKKERFSLILESASTNQTSMYLCASSLRWDDREETQYFGPGTRLLVL.

The V and J genes are TRBV19 and TRBJ2-1, with 11 bases aligning to TRBD2. There are 16 residues in the CDR3. The J segment lost 12 bases and the V segment lost 4 bases, leaving 14 bases of the junction unmatched. The germline V gene encodes CDR1 LNHDA and CDR2 SQIVND (reference sequence). In DNA, the CDR3 is TGTGCCAGTAGTACACGGTTAGCGGGAGGGGGGGGTGGGCAGTTCTTC. It encodes CASSTRLAGGGGGQFF.

This clonotype was recorded at least ten times. The rearrangement uses TRBV12-3 or TRBV12-4 and TRBJ2-2; no definite D call. Trimming removed 2 bases from V and 1 base from J, with 8 bases in between. The CDR3 runs 15 residues. CDR3 nucleotides: TGTGCCAGCAGTTTATGGGCCGAGAACACCGGGGAGCTGTTTTTT. Its protein product is CASSLWAENTGELFF.

This clonotype was found a few times. The rearrangement links TRBV9 to TRBJ2-7; D is uncertain. The CDR3 contains 13 residues. Germline CDR1 is SGDLS and CDR2 is YYNGEE. Trimming took off 4 bases at V and 3 bases at J, with 11 bases between the two ends. The CDR3 sequence: CASSPDADYEQYF. CDR3 nucleotides: TGTGCCAGCAGCCCAGACGCGGACTACGAGCAGTACTTC.

This clonotype was counted a few times. V gene TRBV24-1 combines with J gene TRBJ2-1, with 8 bases lining up with TRBD2. Germline V gene data show CDR1 as KGHDR and CDR2 as SFDVKD. There are 17 residues in the CDR3. V was pared by 4 bases and J by 6 bases, with 13 bases of the junction left unmatched. Here the CDR3 DNA reads TGTGCCACCAGTGACCCTGTCAGCGGGAGAAAGCTCAATGAGCAGTTCTTC. It translates to CATSDPVSGRKLNEQFF.

The chain uses TRBV4-2 and TRBJ2-7, with D maybe TRBD1 (7 bases). The CDR3 runs to 16 residues. Between the trimmed V and J ends, which lost 4 bases and 5 bases, there was a span of 21 bases. Germline V gene data show CDR1 as LGHNA and CDR2 as YNFKEQ. The CDR3 DNA follows: TGTGCCAGCAGCCGAGTGGCGGGGCAGGGGGTCAACGAGCAGTACTTC. Its translation is CASSRVAGQGVNEQYF.

The chain couples TRBV27 to TRBJ2-5; TRBD1 might be the D (5 bases). Germline V gene data show CDR1 as MNHEY and CDR2 as SMNVEV (reference sequence). V was pared by 4 bases and J by 4 bases, with 13 bases between. The CDR3 runs 14 residues. CDR3 nucleotides: TGTGCCAGCAGTTCTTCAGGGATTATAGAGACCCAGTACTTC. This encodes CASSSSGIIETQYF.

The chain recombines TRBV6-1 with TRBJ1-5; D not resolved. Germline assignment: CDR1 MNHNS and CDR2 SASEGT. The CDR3 is 14 amino acids. Between the trimmed V and J ends, which lost 5 bases and 5 bases, there was a span of 13 bases. The CDR3 region has the DNA TGTGCCAGCAGTCTTAGCGGGCGGGATCAGCCCCAGCATTTT. It is translated as CASSLSGRDQPQHF.

The V gene is TRBV2, the J gene TRBJ1-2, with 7 bases fitting TRBD1. The V and J ends lost 1 base and 4 bases, in that order; junction bases with no gene match: 6. The CDR3 sequence is 15 residues long. Germline V gene data show CDR1 as SNHLY and CDR2 as FYNNEI. The CDR3 nucleotides are TGTGCCAGCAGTGAAGGAGGGGGCACAGGCTATGGCTACACCTTC. It yields the protein CASSEGGGTGYGYTF.

This clonotype was observed a few times. This sequence joins TRBV7-2 and TRBJ1-2; D unclear. Germline CDR1 SGHTA, CDR2 FQGNSA. The CDR3 is 15 residues long. Trimming took off 1 base at V and 3 bases at J, with 12 bases between the two ends. The CDR3 DNA is TGTGCCAGCAGCTTAGATTTGGTGTATCACTATGGCTACACCTTC. Its translation: CASSLDLVYHYGYTF.

The rearrangement uses TRBV5-4 and TRBJ2-5; TRBD2 matches at 9 bases. The CDR3 loop spans 15 amino acids. The V gene end was trimmed by 4 bases and the J gene end by 5 bases; junction bases not matched to a gene: 9. CDR1 SGHNT and CDR2 YYREEE come from the germline V gene (reference sequence). The CDR3 spells CASSRTSGLAETQYF. The CDR3 DNA reads as TGTGCCAGCAGCCGTACTAGCGGGCTAGCGGAGACCCAGTACTTC.

This clonotype was seen a single time. This rearrangement joins TRBV20-1 to TRBJ1-3, with D perhaps matching TRBD1 (6 bases). The ends were cut back, 3 bases at V and 0 bases at J, with 9 bases in the middle. The CDR3 sequence is 14 residues long. Germline V gene sequence: CDR1 DFQATT, CDR2 SNEGSKA (reference sequence). DNA of the CDR3: TGCAGTGCTAGCGACAGGAACTCTGGAAACACCATATATTTT. Translating gives CSASDRNSGNTIYF.

The chain combines TRBV27 with TRBJ2-6; tentative D call: TRBD1 (6 bases). Per the germline V gene, CDR1 is MNHEY and CDR2 is SMNVEV (reference sequence). V shed 8 bases and J shed 0 bases, with 26 bases lying between them. The length of the CDR3 is 20 residues. CDR3 region: CASRQVESGLIPSGANVLTF. The DNA of the CDR3 is TGTGCCAGCCGACAGGTCGAGTCAGGGTTAATTCCCTCTGGGGCCAACGTCCTGACTTTC.

This clonotype showed up just a few times. The chain joins TRBV4-3 to TRBJ2-7; TRBD1 might be the D (5 bases). This CDR3 region has 15 residues. CDR1 is LGHNA, CDR2 YSLEER, per germline. V was pared by 0 bases and J by 7 bases, with 16 bases between. CDR3: CASSQDSGQLREQYF. The CDR3 DNA follows: TGCGCCAGCAGCCAAGATTCAGGACAACTGAGGGAGCAGTACTTC.

This clonotype has a count of ten or more. The chain employs TRBV20-1 and TRBJ2-2; D call uncertain. The CDR3 loop spans 14 amino acids. Germline V CDR1 and CDR2: DFQATT, SNEGSKA (reference sequence). V lost 6 bases to trimming and J lost 1 base, with 12 bases between them. CDR3 nucleotides: TGCAGTGCGACCAGGAATATGAACACCGGGGAGCTGTTTTTT. It yields the protein CSATRNMNTGELFF.

The rearrangement links TRBV6-2 or TRBV6-3 to TRBJ2-3; the D gene is possibly TRBD1 (7 bases). CDR1 MNHEY and CDR2 SVGEGT come from the germline V gene. Trimming removed 10 bases from V and 4 bases from J, with 12 bases in between. The CDR3 is 12 amino acids. The CDR3, as DNA: TGTGCCACCACAGGGGAGGCAGATACGCAGTATTTT. Residues: CATTGEADTQYF.

The CDR3 protein is CASSLFPGRETQYF. CDR3 bases: TGTGCCAGCAGTTTATTTCCAGGTCGTGAGACCCAGTACTTC. This chain links TRBV28 with TRBJ2-5; D is unresolved. The CDR3 length is 14 residues. Germline-derived CDR1 and CDR2 are MDHEN and SYDVKM. V was shortened by 1 base and J by 5 bases, with 11 bases between the two germline ends.

This clonotype was counted a few times. V usage is TRBV27 and J usage is TRBJ2-7; D is unclear. Germline CDR1 is MNHEY and CDR2 is SMNVEV (reference sequence). The CDR3 is made up of 14 amino acids. The germline V and J ends were trimmed by 5 bases and 4 bases, with 15 bases remaining between them. CDR3: CASSPLASKYEQYF. The CDR3 nucleotides are TGTGCCAGCAGTCCACTCGCCAGTAAGTACGAGCAGTACTTC.

The sample holds a few counts of this clonotype. The J gene is TRBJ2-7, the V gene TRBV12-3 or TRBV12-4; TRBD1 matches at 7 bases. After removal of 3 bases from V and 6 bases from J, the junction contained 8 bases not matched to a gene. This CDR3 is 14 amino acids long. This chain's CDR3 is CASSFEGAQREQYF. The CDR3 nucleotides read TGTGCCAGCAGTTTTGAGGGGGCGCAGCGCGAGCAGTACTTC.

This chain connects TRBV28 to TRBJ2-3; no reliable D call. The CDR3 consists of 13 residues. Trimming removed 2 bases at V and 5 bases at J, with 8 bases between. Germline loops: CDR1 MDHEN, CDR2 SYDVKM. CDR3 protein: CASSLPRIDTQYF. In DNA, the CDR3 is TGTGCCAGCAGTTTACCTAGGATAGATACGCAGTATTTT. Supplemented by reference TRBV28 and TRBJ2-3, the full variable domain reads DVKVTQSSRYLVKRTGEKVFLECVQDMDHENMFWYRQDPGLGLRLIYFSYDVKMKEKGDIPEGYSVSREKKERFSLILESASTNQTSMYLCASSLPRIDTQYFGPGTRLTVL.

This clonotype was counted ten times or more. The chain carries TRBV7-2 and TRBJ2-1; D not certain. The CDR3 loop spans 14 amino acids. Germline CDR1 SGHTA, CDR2 FQGNSA. Trimming shortened V by 0 bases and J by 6 bases, and 9 bases separated the two germline ends. This CDR3 reads CASSLAKLVNEQFF. The CDR3 DNA reads as TGTGCCAGCAGCTTAGCGAAACTCGTCAATGAGCAGTTCTTC.

This chain joins TRBV3-1 and TRBJ1-1; D unclear. CDR3 length: 15 amino acids. Trimming pared 0 bases from V and 1 base from J, leaving 9 bases between. The germline V gene has CDR1 LGHDT and CDR2 YNNKEL (reference sequence). DNA for the CDR3: TGTGCCAGCAGCCAAGACTTTACCAAGAACACTGAAGCTTTCTTT. This codes for CASSQDFTKNTEAFF.

The chain employs TRBV12-3 or TRBV12-4 and TRBJ2-5; TRBD2 matches at 7 bases. The CDR3 has 15 residues. V trimming: 5 bases; J trimming: 0 bases; junction bases outside the gene matches: 6. Written as DNA, the CDR3 is TGTGCCAGCAGTGTGGGTAGCGGGTACCAAGAGACCCAGTACTTC. Protein: CASSVGSGYQETQYF.

This clonotype has just a few counts. CDR3 nucleotide sequence: TGTGCCAGCAGCTCAACCCGGGCGCAAGGCACAGATACGCAGTATTTT. Residues: CASSSTRAQGTDTQYF. This chain uses TRBV5-6 with TRBJ2-3; D remains unclear. Trimming cost V 3 bases and J 1 base, with 15 bases left between them. The germline gives CDR1 SGHDT, CDR2 YYEEEE. The CDR3 spans 16 residues.